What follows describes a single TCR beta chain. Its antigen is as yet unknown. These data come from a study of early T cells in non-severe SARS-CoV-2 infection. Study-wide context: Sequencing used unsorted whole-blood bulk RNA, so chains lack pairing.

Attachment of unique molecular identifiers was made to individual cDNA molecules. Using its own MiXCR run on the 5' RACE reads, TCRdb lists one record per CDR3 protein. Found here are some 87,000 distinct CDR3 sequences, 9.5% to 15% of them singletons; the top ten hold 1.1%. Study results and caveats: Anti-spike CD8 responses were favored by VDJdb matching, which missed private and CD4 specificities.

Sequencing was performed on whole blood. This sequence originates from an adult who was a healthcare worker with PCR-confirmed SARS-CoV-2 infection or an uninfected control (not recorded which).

The CDR3 is CASSLQGGGDYNEQFF. The DNA of the CDR3 is TGCGCCAGCAGCCTACAAGGGGGAGGAGACTACAATGAGCAGTTCTTC. This chain joins TRBV5-1 and TRBJ2-1; D might be TRBD1 or TRBD2, each matching 6 bases. Between the trimmed V and J ends, which lost 4 bases and 3 bases, there was a span of 17 bases. In germline, CDR1 is SGHRS, CDR2 YFSETQ. The CDR3 has 16 amino acids.